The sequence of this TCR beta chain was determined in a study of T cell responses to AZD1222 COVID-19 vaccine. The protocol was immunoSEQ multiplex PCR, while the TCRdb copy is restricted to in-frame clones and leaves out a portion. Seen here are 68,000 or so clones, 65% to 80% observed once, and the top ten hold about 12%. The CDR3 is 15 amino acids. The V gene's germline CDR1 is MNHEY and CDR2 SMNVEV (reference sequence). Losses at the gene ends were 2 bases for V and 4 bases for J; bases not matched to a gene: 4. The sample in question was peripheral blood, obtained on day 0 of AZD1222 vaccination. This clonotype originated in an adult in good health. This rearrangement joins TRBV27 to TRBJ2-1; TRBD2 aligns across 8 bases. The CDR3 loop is CASSLGGGRYNEQFF. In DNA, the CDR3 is TGTGCCAGCAGTTTAGGCGGGGGGCGTTACAATGAGCAGTTCTTC.